This is a list of T cell receptor beta chains from one sample in a study of blood T cell repertoires in COVID-19. Profiling relied on immunoSEQ multiplex PCR, and the TCRdb table lists in-frame clones only, not all of them. The sample carries about 240,000 clones, roughly 87% recorded once. Specimen: peripheral blood. The receptors were gathered from a woman under 40 with acute or convalescent COVID-19. CDR3s include the opening cysteine and the closing phenylalanine or tryptophan. D genes are given only for firm matches. Not every row has a clone size; where given, it reads once, few, many or a size class.

D,J,size,V,CDR3,DNA
.,TRBJ2-3,.,TRBV18,CASRPGVKDTQYF,TGTGCCAGCCGACCTGGAGTTAAAGATACGCAGTATTTT
TRBD1,TRBJ2-3,.,TRBV5-1,CASSSGGTGSTDTQYF,TGCGCCAGCAGCTCCGGTGGGACAGGGAGCACAGATACGCAGTATTTT
.,TRBJ2-2,.,TRBV14,CASSHGHFTGELFF,TGTGCCAGCAGCCATGGGCACTTCACCGGGGAGCTGTTTTTT
.,TRBJ2-5,.,TRBV30,CAWSVQATQYF,TGTGCCTGGAGTGTCCAGGCGACCCAGTACTTC
TRBD2,TRBJ2-3,once,TRBV4-1,CASSQQANAGGPSTDTQYF,TGCGCCAGCAGCCAACAAGCTAATGCGGGAGGGCCCTCCACAGATACGCAGTATTTT
TRBD2,TRBJ2-1,.,TRBV11-3,CASSTGGGLAVYNEQFF,TGTGCCAGCAGCACTGGGGGAGGGCTAGCGGTCTACAATGAGCAGTTCTTC
.,TRBJ2-7,.,TRBV5-5,CASRGWGTYEQYF,TGTGCCAGCAGGGGGTGGGGCACCTACGAGCAGTACTTC
TRBD2,TRBJ2-1,.,TRBV24-1,CATSAAGSYNEQFF,TGTGCCACCAGTGCAGCGGGGTCCTACAATGAGCAGTTCTTC
TRBD2,TRBJ2-1,few,TRBV6-2/TRBV6-3,CASSYVLLAGAYNEQFF,TGTGCCAGCAGTTACGTTCTACTAGCGGGAGCCTACAATGAGCAGTTCTTC
TRBD2,TRBJ2-1,once,TRBV23-1,CARKAGTSGRAAHNEQFF,TGCGCCAGAAAAGCTGGGACTAGCGGGAGGGCGGCCCACAATGAGCAGTTCTTC
TRBD1,TRBJ2-1,.,TRBV27,CASSLRDRVNEQFF,TGTGCCAGCAGTTTACGGGACAGGGTCAATGAGCAGTTCTTC
TRBD1,TRBJ1-2,.,TRBV5-1,CASSLPGQGRIDGYTF,TGCGCCAGCAGCTTACCGGGACAGGGGAGAATAGATGGCTACACCTTC
.,TRBJ2-3,.,TRBV7-7,CATGGFGTDTQYF,TGTGCCACTGGGGGGTTTGGCACAGATACGCAGTATTTT
.,TRBJ2-5,.,TRBV10-1,CASSEAGMKTQYF,TGCGCCAGCAGTGAGGCGGGAATGAAGACCCAGTACTTC
TRBD1,TRBJ1-2,few,TRBV24-1,CATSDPDRGYGYTF,TGTGCCACCAGTGATCCGGACAGGGGGTACGGCTACACCTTC
.,TRBJ1-4,.,TRBV18,CASGGGAGEKLFF,TGTGCCAGCGGGGGAGGGGCCGGTGAAAAACTGTTTTTT
TRBD1,TRBJ2-7,.,TRBV6-2/TRBV6-3,CASSLSEGQVSYEQYF,TGTGCCAGCAGTTTATCGGAGGGACAGGTCTCCTACGAGCAGTACTTC
.,TRBJ2-7,.,TRBV4-1,CASSQGPSVQYF,TGCGCCAGCAGCCAGGGACCTAGCGTGCAGTACTTC
.,TRBJ1-6,.,TRBV19,CASRGGKNSPLHF,TGTGCCAGCCGCGGGGGGAAGAATTCACCCCTCCACTTT
TRBD1,TRBJ1-2,.,TRBV11-2,CASSPTGHRGRGYGYTF,TGTGCCAGCAGCCCAACAGGACACAGGGGGCGCGGGTATGGCTACACCTTC
TRBD1,TRBJ1-2,.,TRBV12-5,CASGLTGAIGYTF,TGTGCTAGTGGTCTGACAGGGGCCATTGGCTACACCTTC
TRBD2,TRBJ2-1,.,TRBV18,CASSPPPWISSGRDNEQFF,TGTGCCAGCTCACCACCACCCTGGATTTCTAGCGGGAGGGACAATGAGCAGTTCTTC
.,TRBJ2-3,.,TRBV5-8,CASSRNTGLSTDTQYF,TGTGCCAGCAGCCGCAACACAGGGTTAAGCACAGATACGCAGTATTTT
.,TRBJ2-1,.,TRBV19,CASSRMEAGERNEQFF,TGTGCCAGTAGCAGGATGGAGGCCGGCGAGAGGAATGAGCAGTTCTTC
TRBD2,TRBJ2-5,.,TRBV5-4,CASSPLATQETQYF,TGTGCCAGCAGTCCACTAGCGACTCAAGAGACCCAGTACTTC
TRBD2,TRBJ2-7,.,TRBV13,CASSFGLAGHEQYF,TGTGCCAGCAGCTTCGGACTAGCGGGCCACGAGCAGTACTTC
.,TRBJ2-1,.,TRBV19,CASNRIVGGMGWGEQFF,TGTGCCAGTAACCGGATCGTCGGCGGGATGGGATGGGGTGAGCAGTTCTTC
TRBD1,TRBJ1-2,.,TRBV7-9,CASSEAGTGYGYTF,TGTGCCAGCAGCGAGGCTGGGACAGGCTACGGCTACACCTTC
.,TRBJ1-2,.,TRBV30,CAWRFDRSYTF,TGTGCCTGGAGGTTTGATAGAAGCTACACCTTC
TRBD1,TRBJ1-5,.,TRBV19,CASSSLRDRGNQPQHF,TGTGCCAGTAGTTCCCTCCGGGACAGGGGCAATCAGCCCCAGCATTTT
.,TRBJ2-5,.,TRBV24-1,CATSAGQAQETQYF,TGTGCCACCAGTGCTGGACAAGCCCAAGAGACCCAGTACTTC
TRBD2,TRBJ2-3,.,TRBV6-2/TRBV6-3,CASSRGTSGSLGDTQYF,TGTGCCAGCAGTCGCGGGACTAGCGGGTCCTTAGGAGATACGCAGTATTTT
TRBD1,TRBJ2-1,.,TRBV6-4,CASSEGGQGHNEQFF,TGTGCCAGCAGTGAGGGGGGACAGGGTCACAATGAGCAGTTCTTC
.,TRBJ2-7,.,TRBV18,CASSPPDTAYEQYF,TGTGCCAGCTCACCACCGGACACCGCCTACGAGCAGTACTTC
TRBD2,TRBJ2-1,.,TRBV12-5,CASGVLAGHEQFF,TGTGCTAGTGGTGTCCTAGCGGGCCATGAGCAGTTCTTC
TRBD1,TRBJ1-6,.,TRBV10-3,CAISGDRSSPLHF,TGTGCCATCAGTGGGGACAGGTCCTCTCCCCTCCACTTT
TRBD2,TRBJ2-3,.,TRBV7-9,CATQPSGRAMDTQYF,TGTGCCACACAGCCCAGCGGGAGGGCCATGGATACGCAGTATTTT
.,TRBJ1-6,.,TRBV19,CASSIETYSPLHF,TGTGCCAGTAGTATAGAGACTTATTCACCCCTCCACTTT
.,TRBJ2-6,.,TRBV20-1,CSASSQDSSSGANVLTF,TGCAGTGCTAGTTCCCAAGACTCAAGCTCTGGGGCCAACGTCCTGACTTTC
.,TRBJ1-3,.,TRBV7-8,CASSPSGRGNSGNTIYF,TGTGCCAGCAGCCCTAGTGGCAGGGGCAACTCTGGAAACACCATATATTTT
TRBD2,TRBJ2-1,.,TRBV5-1,CASSLGVTSGRKGEQFF,TGCGCCAGCAGCTTGGGAGTTACTAGCGGGAGGAAGGGTGAGCAGTTCTTC
TRBD2,TRBJ2-1,once,TRBV5-6,CASNSASAGGYNEQFF,TGTGCCAGCAACTCCGCCTCAGCGGGAGGCTACAATGAGCAGTTCTTC
.,TRBJ1-1,.,TRBV2,CASRLDMNTEAFF,TGTGCCAGCAGGTTGGACATGAACACTGAAGCTTTCTTT